The 6 T cell receptor beta chains below were found in one sample sequenced in a study of shared clonotypes between healthy human individuals. TCRdb keeps only in-frame clones here, not all; method: immunoSEQ multiplex PCR. The data show approximately 330,000 clones, over 70% seen once. The sample taken for sequencing was memory CD4+ T cells sorted from blood. Stated subset: CD45RA-negative fraction. The source of these receptors is a young man in good health.

The V and J genes are TRBV9 and TRBJ2-1; 9 bases match TRBD2. The V gene end was trimmed by 0 bases and the J gene end by 4 bases; junction bases not matched to a gene: 2. The CDR3 totals 15 residues. Germline V gene data show CDR1 as SGDLS and CDR2 as YYNGEE. The CDR3 nucleotides are TGTGCCAGCAGCGTAGGGCTAGCGGGGTACAATGAGCAGTTCTTC. It yields the protein CASSVGLAGYNEQFF.

The rearrangement joins TRBV6-1 to TRBJ2-5; D is undetermined. The ends were cut back, 6 bases at V and 5 bases at J, with 4 bases in the middle. This CDR3 spans 10 amino acids. Germline loops: CDR1 MNHNS, CDR2 SASEGT. The CDR3 is CASRRETQYF. The CDR3 nucleotides are TGTGCCAGCAGGAGGGAGACCCAGTACTTC.

DNA for the CDR3: TGTGCCAGCAGTCTTCTGGGCAGGGGAGGCGAGCAGTACTTC. Amino acids: CASSLLGRGGEQYF. The chain recombines TRBV6-5 with TRBJ2-7; D assignment may be TRBD1 or TRBD2 (6 bases each). The CDR3 sequence is 14 residues long. Germline assignment: CDR1 MNHEY and CDR2 SVGAGI. Deletions cut 5 bases from V and 6 bases from J, with 17 bases between.

The chain carries TRBV7-2 and TRBJ2-2, with D possibly TRBD1 on 5 matching bases. The CDR3 has 16 residues. Germline-derived CDR1 and CDR2 are SGHTA and FQGNSA. Trimming left V 5 bases short and J 1 base short, with 14 bases between. DNA of the CDR3: TGTGCCAGCAGCACAACCAGGGTGGAGAACACCGGGGAGCTGTTTTTT. It specifies CASSTTRVENTGELFF. The full variable domain, with the rest looked up from reference TRBV7-2 and TRBJ2-2, is GAGVSQSPSNKVTEKGKDVELRCDPISGHTALYWYRQSLGQGLEFLIYFQGNSAPDKSGLPSDRFSAERTGGSVSTLTIQRTQQEDSAVYLCASSTTRVENTGELFFGEGSRLTVL.

The chain recombines TRBV7-8 with TRBJ1-5, with D perhaps matching TRBD1 (6 bases). The CDR3 spans 14 residues. Per the germline V gene, CDR1 is SGHVS and CDR2 is FQNEAQ. Trimming cost V 5 bases and J 2 bases, with 10 bases left between them. CDR3 coding DNA: TGTGCCAGCAGCCTCAACAGGGGCAATCAGCCCCAGCATTTT. It specifies CASSLNRGNQPQHF.

The chain couples TRBV6-6 to TRBJ1-5; 7 nucleotides match TRBD1. From germline, CDR1 is MNHNY and CDR2 SVGAGI (reference sequence). CDR3 length: 14 residues. Trimming at V came to 5 bases and at J to 7 bases, leaving 8 bases not matched to a gene. The CDR3 region is CASSPRQGGQPQHF. CDR3 DNA: TGTGCCAGCAGTCCACGACAGGGCGGGCAGCCCCAGCATTTT.